This entry is about one T cell receptor beta chain. The data derive from a study of blood T cell repertoires in COVID-19. Turning to the study itself: The samples span acute and convalescent COVID-19 from the United States, Italy and Spain. Sources were T cells, B-cell-depleted T cells, or PBMCs; the material itself was cDNA or gDNA.

This CDR3 spans 15 amino acids. Germline CDR1 reads SGHVS; CDR2 reads FQNEAQ. V lost 3 bases to trimming and J lost 5 bases; unmatched junction nucleotides: 9. Authors' processing steps: Amplifying reference gene primers gave estimates of nucleated cell counts. TCRdb keeps only in-frame clones here, not all; method: immunoSEQ multiplex PCR. That table furnishes V, J and clone size, whereas the DNA furnished D and trimming. Of tens of thousands of clones detected, 80% appear once; the ten largest clones hold about 9.3%. The gene calls are TRBV7-8 and TRBJ2-5, with 7 bases lining up with TRBD1. This sequence was found in a woman in her 70s with acute or convalescent COVID-19. Sequenced sample: peripheral blood. CDR3 sequence reads: CASSLATGRWETQYF. The CDR3 DNA follows: TGTGCCAGCAGCTTGGCGACAGGGAGATGGGAGACCCAGTACTTC.